The clone carrying this T cell receptor (beta chain) was detected only a few times. Its antigen is unknown. TCRdb independently ran MiXCR on the RT-PCR reads; one entry per CDR3 protein. The profile shows around 710,000 distinct CDR3 sequences, about 15% of them singletons. Germline V lookup: CDR1 SNHLY, CDR2 FYNNEI. This CDR3 is 13 amino acids long. The V end lost 6 bases, the J end lost 2 bases, and 9 bases lay between the germline ends. The data were obtained in a study of response to subunit inactivated influenza vaccine. Study-level points and caveats: Few additional T cells are recruited per seasonal influenza vaccination, authors suggested.

J is TRBJ2-3 and V is TRBV2; D is perhaps TRBD1 or TRBD2 (5 bases each). This TCR was recovered from a man aged 50-60 years who received an inactivated influenza vaccine. Sequenced material: PBMCs from blood, taken 14 to 15 days before vaccination. CDR3 DNA: TGTGCCAGCAGCGGGGACCACACAGATACGCAGTATTTT. Translation gives CASSGDHTDTQYF.